These 30 T cell receptor beta chains originate from one sample sequenced in a study of response to subunit inactivated influenza vaccine. TCRdb independently ran MiXCR on the RT-PCR reads; one entry per CDR3 protein. The sample lists around 470,000 distinct CDR3 sequences; around 7.7% were seen once. The sequencing used PBMCs from blood, collected about 23 months after vaccination. Source of these receptors: a man between 50 and 69 years old who received an inactivated influenza vaccine.

This clonotype was observed at least ten times. V gene TRBV18 combines with J gene TRBJ1-1; no reliable D call. There are 13 residues in the CDR3. V lost 6 bases and J lost 4, with 12 bases in between. CDR1 and CDR2 from the germline V gene are KGHSH and LQKENI. The CDR3 sequence is CASSPNGFTEAFF. CDR3 nucleotide sequence: TGTGCCAGCTCCCCCAATGGTTTCACTGAAGCTTTCTTT.

This clonotype was seen more than once but under ten times. This chain joins TRBV20-1 and TRBJ2-5; the D gene is possibly TRBD1 (6 bases). V gave up 2 bases and J gave up 10 bases, with 26 bases separating them. Germline CDR1 and CDR2: DFQATT and SNEGSKA (reference sequence). The CDR3 sequence is 16 residues long. This CDR3 is CSARRSGTRGFGGQYF. CDR3 nucleotide sequence: TGCAGTGCTAGACGATCCGGCACTAGGGGGTTTGGCGGCCAGTACTTC.

This clonotype was detected a few times. The rearrangement joins TRBV4-2 to TRBJ2-7; 11 nucleotides match TRBD2. The CDR3 consists of 16 residues. With V trimmed by 0 bases and J by 4 bases, 5 bases remained unmatched. Germline V gene lookup returns CDR1 LGHNA and CDR2 YNFKEQ. DNA for the CDR3: TGTGCCAGCAGCCAAGAGGGGACTAGCGGACCTTACGAGCAGTACTTC. Encoded protein: CASSQEGTSGPYEQYF.

This clonotype has only a few counts. This rearrangement joins TRBV3-1 to TRBJ1-1; 7 bases are a match to TRBD1. This CDR3 is built from 14 residues. Trimming removed 4 bases from V and 0 bases from J; junction bases left unmatched: 2. Germline assignment: CDR1 LGHDT and CDR2 YNNKEL (reference sequence). The CDR3 nucleotides are TGTGCCAGCAGCCGGGGGACAGTGAACACTGAAGCTTTCTTT. Translated: CASSRGTVNTEAFF. Full variable domain (outside the CDR3, taken from reference TRBV3-1 and TRBJ1-1): DTAVSQTPKYLVTQMGNDKSIKCEQNLGHDTMYWYKQDSKKFLKIMFSYNNKELIINETVPNRFSPKSPDKAHLNLHINSLELGDSAVYFCASSRGTVNTEAFFGQGTRLTVV.

CDR3 sequence: CSARRGALNQPQHF. CDR3 bases: TGCAGTGCTAGGCGGGGGGCCCTCAATCAGCCCCAGCATTTT. The V gene is TRBV20-1, the J gene TRBJ1-5; D possibly corresponds to TRBD1 (6 bases). Looked up from germline, CDR1 is DFQATT and CDR2 is SNEGSKA (reference sequence). The CDR3 consists of 14 residues. V shed 3 bases and J shed 3 bases, with 12 bases lying between them.

This clonotype appeared a few times. This chain links TRBV5-1 with TRBJ2-7, with D perhaps TRBD1 or TRBD2 (5 bases each). CDR3 size: 16 residues. Trimming removed 0 bases from V and 0 bases from J, with 13 bases in between. Germline lookup yields CDR1 SGHRS and CDR2 YFSETQ. The CDR3, as DNA: TGCGCCAGCAGCTTGGAGACGGGACGGAGCTCCTACGAGCAGTACTTC. Translation gives CASSLETGRSSYEQYF.

This clonotype was counted a few times. A read error may account for a junction end that differs from germline. The V call is TRBV5-1, the J call TRBJ2-4; TRBD2 is a possible D gene (6 bases). The CDR3 totals 14 residues. Germline values: CDR1 SGHRS, CDR2 YFSETQ. The CDR3 nucleotides are TGCGCCAGCAGCTTGAGGGGTGGAGTAGCGGAGCCCGACTTC. It encodes CASSLRGGVAEPDF.

The chain carries TRBV7-9 and TRBJ1-1, with D possibly TRBD1 on 6 matching bases. Per germline, CDR1 SEHNR and CDR2 FQNEAQ (reference sequence). The CDR3 is 13 amino acids. Trimming pared 11 bases from V and 0 bases from J, leaving 13 bases between. In DNA, the CDR3 is TGTGCCGGAACCGGACAGCTGAACACTGAAGCTTTCTTT. Translation gives CAGTGQLNTEAFF. The whole variable domain, filled in from reference TRBV7-9 and TRBJ1-1, reads DTGVSQNPRHKITKRGQNVTFRCDPISEHNRLYWYRQTLGQGPEFLTYFQNEAQLEKSRLLSDRFSAERPKGSFSTLEIQRTEQGDSAMYLCAGTGQLNTEAFFGQGTRLTVV.

The gene calls are TRBV3-1 and TRBJ2-4; weak D call: TRBD1 (5 bases). Germline CDR1 and CDR2: LGHDT and YNNKEL (reference sequence). The V and J ends lost 4 bases and 8 bases respectively, with 12 bases between them. This CDR3 is 13 amino acids long. The CDR3 DNA reads TGTGCCAGCAGCCCTGAACAGGAATACATTCAGTACTTC. Its translation: CASSPEQEYIQYF.

This clonotype turned up a few times. This rearrangement joins TRBV9 to TRBJ2-2; D not resolved. The CDR3 is 18 amino acids. Trimming shortened V by 0 bases and J by 3 bases, and 18 bases separated the two germline ends. CDR1 and CDR2 (germline): SGDLS, YYNGEE. CDR3 nucleotide sequence: TGTGCCAGCAGCGTAGAACTTTCCCCAGCGCGATACACCGGGGAGCTGTTTTTT. It codes for CASSVELSPARYTGELFF. The whole variable domain, filled in from reference TRBV9 and TRBJ2-2, reads DSGVTQTPKHLITATGQRVTLRCSPRSGDLSVYWYQQSLDQGLQFLIQYYNGEERAKGNILERFSAQQFPDLHSELNLSSLELGDSALYFCASSVELSPARYTGELFFGEGSRLTVL.

This clonotype was picked up many times. V usage is TRBV7-2 and J usage is TRBJ2-6; 7 nucleotides align to TRBD1. This CDR3 is 15 amino acids long. J was trimmed by 3 bases and V by 2 bases; bases with no gene match: 1. Germline V CDR1 and CDR2: SGHTA, FQGNSA. CDR3: CASSLNRGGANVLTF. The CDR3 nucleotides are TGTGCCAGCAGCTTAAACAGGGGTGGGGCCAACGTCCTGACTTTC.

This chain links TRBV14 with TRBJ1-2, with 7 nucleotides matching TRBD1. Trimming at V came to 0 bases and at J to 5 bases, leaving 3 bases not matched to a gene. Germline CDR1 and CDR2: SGHDN and FVKESK. The CDR3 loop spans 14 amino acids. The CDR3 loop reads CASSQDPGGYGYTF. Written as DNA, the CDR3 is TGTGCCAGCAGCCAAGATCCAGGGGGATATGGCTACACCTTC.

This chain links TRBV6-1 with TRBJ2-5; TRBD2 is a possible D gene (6 bases). The CDR3 totals 13 residues. Trimming pared 6 bases from V and 7 bases from J, leaving 15 bases between. CDR1 and CDR2 from the germline V gene are MNHNS and SASEGT. Written as DNA, the CDR3 is TGTGCCAGCAGGAGACTAGTTATGGGGACCCAGTACTTC. This encodes CASRRLVMGTQYF.

Only a few counts were recorded for this clonotype. The chain joins TRBV7-9 to TRBJ2-7, with 10 nucleotides matching TRBD2. V dropped 5 bases and J dropped 4; count of bases not matched to a gene: 11. The CDR3 extends over 16 amino acids. Per the germline V gene, CDR1 is SEHNR and CDR2 is FQNEAQ (reference sequence). CDR3 residues: CASSPLLAGPSYEQYF. The CDR3 DNA sequence: TGTGCCAGCAGCCCATTACTAGCGGGACCCTCTTACGAGCAGTACTTC.

This clonotype was picked up a small number of times. V usage is TRBV7-3 and J usage is TRBJ2-1; 7 nucleotides align to TRBD2. Germline CDR1 reads SGHTA; CDR2 reads FQGTGA. The V segment lost 5 bases and the J segment 13 bases; nucleotides outside the gene matches: 5. The CDR3 contains 11 residues. The CDR3 region has the DNA TGTGCCAGCAGCCTAGGGACTAAACAGTTCTTC. It encodes CASSLGTKQFF.

V gene TRBV6-2 or TRBV6-3 combines with J gene TRBJ2-5; 7 nucleotides agree with TRBD1. The CDR3 contains 13 residues. After removal of 6 bases from V and 6 bases from J, the junction contained 7 bases not matched to a gene. CDR1 and CDR2 from the germline V gene are MNHEY and SVGEGT. CDR3 DNA sequence: TGTGCCAGCAGGAGGACAGGCATGCAGACCCAGTACTTC. Translating it yields CASRRTGMQTQYF.

This clonotype was observed a few times. J is TRBJ2-1 and V is TRBV15, with D possibly TRBD2 on 7 matching bases. V was shortened by 4 bases and J by 7 bases, with 20 bases between the two germline ends. Germline assignment: CDR1 LNHNV and CDR2 YYDKDF (reference sequence). The CDR3 covers 16 residues. For the CDR3, the DNA is TGTGCCACCAGCATGGGGAGGGGGGCCCTCGGAAATGAGCAGTTCTTC. The encoded protein is CATSMGRGALGNEQFF.

This chain uses TRBV25-1 with TRBJ2-5; D remains unclear. Per the germline V gene, CDR1 is MGHDK and CDR2 is SYGVNS. V lost 6 bases to trimming and J lost 5 bases, with 16 bases between them. The CDR3 is 14 residues long. In DNA form, the CDR3 reads TGTGCCAGCAGCCTTGGCCCGCCGGCGGAGACCCAGTACTTC. This gives the protein CASSLGPPAETQYF. Drawing the rest from reference TRBV25-1 and TRBJ2-5, the complete variable domain is EADIYQTPRYLVIGTGKKITLECSQTMGHDKMYWYQQDPGMELHLIHYSYGVNSTEKGDLSSESTVSRIRTEHFPLTLESARPSHTSQYLCASSLGPPAETQYFGPGTRLLVL.

This clonotype was counted only a few times. The V call is TRBV4-3, the J call TRBJ2-7; possible D gene TRBD2, 6 bases. The V gene lost 4 bases and the J gene lost 3 bases, with 19 bases spanning the gap. There are 16 residues in the CDR3. Germline V gene data show CDR1 as LGHNA and CDR2 as YSLEER. DNA of the CDR3: TGCGCCAGCAGCCCACACAAAACCGGGACTCACTACGAGCAGTACTTC. As protein: CASSPHKTGTHYEQYF.

J is TRBJ2-1 and V is TRBV5-5; D is unresolved. The CDR3 loop spans 16 amino acids. Germline CDR1 reads SGHKS; CDR2 reads YYEKEE (reference sequence). Trimming removed 3 bases at V and 4 bases at J, with 17 bases between. In DNA form, the CDR3 reads TGTGCCAGCAGCTCCGGGTCCTCATTCGGGTACAATGAGCAGTTCTTC. This codes for CASSSGSSFGYNEQFF.

There are many counts of this clonotype. The rearrangement joins TRBV5-1 to TRBJ1-5; D is unresolved. V was clipped by 4 bases and J by 12 bases, with 11 bases between them. In germline, CDR1 is SGHRS, CDR2 YFSETQ. The CDR3 contains 11 residues. The CDR3 spells CASSPAHFQHF. DNA of the CDR3: TGCGCCAGCAGCCCTGCCCATTTCCAGCATTTT.

The chain has TRBV5-6 and TRBJ1-4, with 8 nucleotides matching TRBD1. Trimming took 7 bases from V and 14 from J; bases not matched to a gene: 19. Germline CDR1 and CDR2: SGHDT and YYEEEE. This CDR3 is built from 15 residues. The CDR3 loop is CASGPGVHRGELLFF. CDR3 nucleotides: TGTGCCAGCGGCCCCGGGGTCCACAGGGGGGAACTGCTGTTTTTT.

The chain carries TRBV29-1 and TRBJ1-2; D unclear. CDR3 length: 12 residues. V was clipped by 1 base and J by 6 bases, with 9 bases between them. CDR1 and CDR2 from the germline V gene are SQVTM and ANQGSEA. CDR3 sequence (DNA): TGCAGCGTTGAAGGAGCGAACAATGGCTACACCTTC. Protein: CSVEGANNGYTF.

This clonotype was seen more than once but under ten times. The rearrangement joins TRBV5-1 to TRBJ2-1, with D possibly matching TRBD1 (6 bases). The CDR3 is 15 residues long. The V end was cut by 1 base, the J end by 3 bases, with 11 bases between. Germline V gives CDR1 SGHRS, CDR2 YFSETQ. The DNA of the CDR3 is TGCGCCAGCAGCTTGCCCGGACAGCTCTACAATGAGCAGTTCTTC. Protein product: CASSLPGQLYNEQFF.

This clonotype was detected ten times or more. The rearrangement uses TRBV29-1 and TRBJ1-2, with 8 bases lining up with TRBD1. V lost 3 bases to trimming and J lost 5 bases; unmatched junction nucleotides: 8. The V gene's germline CDR1 is SQVTM and CDR2 ANQGSEA. The CDR3 runs 14 residues. The chain's CDR3 is CSVELDREMYGYTF. As DNA, the CDR3 is TGCAGCGTTGAGCTGGACAGGGAAATGTATGGCTACACCTTC.

This clonotype was picked up a small number of times. The chain has TRBV5-8 and TRBJ2-3; the D gene could be TRBD1 or TRBD2 (5 bases each). CDR3 length: 16 amino acids. The V and J ends lost 0 bases and 2 bases respectively, with 13 bases between them. From germline, CDR1 is SGHTS and CDR2 YDEGEE. CDR3 in DNA: TGTGCCAGCAGCTTGGGACGGGACCCAGACACAGATACGCAGTATTTT. This encodes CASSLGRDPDTDTQYF. The entire variable domain, with the rest obtained from reference TRBV5-8 and TRBJ2-3, is as follows: EAGVTQSPTHLIKTRGQQATLRCSPISGHTSVYWYQQALGLGLQFLLWYDEGEERNRGNFPPRFSGRQFPNYSSELNVNALELEDSALYLCASSLGRDPDTDTQYFGPGTRLTVL.

The J gene is TRBJ1-1, the V gene TRBV16; D is uncertain. The CDR3 is made up of 14 amino acids. The germline V and J ends were trimmed by 5 bases and 1 base, with 11 bases remaining between them. In germline, CDR1 is KGHSY, CDR2 FQNENV. The CDR3 is CASSDSSGNTEAFF. In DNA, the CDR3 is TGTGCCAGCAGCGATTCATCAGGGAACACTGAAGCTTTCTTT.

This clonotype came up many times. This chain uses TRBV2 with TRBJ2-7; D remains unclear. Germline V gene lookup returns CDR1 SNHLY and CDR2 FYNNEI. Trimming removed 4 bases at V and 3 bases at J, with 7 bases between. This CDR3 spans 12 amino acids. The CDR3 DNA reads TGTGCCAGCAGTGCAAACGACTACGAGCAGTACTTC. Encoded protein: CASSANDYEQYF.

The rearrangement links TRBV4-2 to TRBJ2-1, with 15 bases that match TRBD2. Germline CDR1 is LGHNA and CDR2 is YNFKEQ. The junction had 8 bases not matched to a gene; V was cut back by 2 bases and J by 6 bases. The CDR3 sequence is 18 residues long. In DNA form, the CDR3 reads TGTGCCAGCAGCCAACTCGGGACTAGCGGGAGGATGGGCAATGAGCAGTTCTTC. It codes for CASSQLGTSGRMGNEQFF.

The chain combines TRBV11-2 with TRBJ2-2, with D uncertain. Germline CDR1 reads SGHAT; CDR2 reads FQNNGV. Deletions cut 1 base from V and 7 bases from J, with 13 bases between. The CDR3 sequence is 15 residues long. Here the CDR3 reads CASSLVGSRNGELFF. The CDR3 DNA reads TGTGCCAGCAGCTTAGTAGGCAGCCGTAACGGGGAGCTGTTTTTT.